The clone carrying this T cell receptor beta chain was found a few times. Its specificity is unknown. TCRdb passed the 5' RACE reads through MiXCR, listing each CDR3 protein once. The table has approximately 600,000 distinct CDR3 sequences, roughly an eighth seen once. These data come from a study of T cells after yellow fever vaccination. Findings and caveats of the study: By day 5 rather than day 15, the secondary response had peaked, though it was weaker. Abundant clonotypes from the bulk population could have been carried over as contaminants into FACS-sorted repertoires. Subsequent to the booster, the majority of primary-vaccination clones reappeared (less than 97% CD4, 85% to 90% CD8).

The CDR3 length is 14 residues. The germline gives CDR1 SGHTA, CDR2 FQGNSA. V gave up 11 bases and J gave up 3 bases; unmatched junction bases: 6. This chain links TRBV7-2 with TRBJ2-2; TRBD2 aligns across 10 bases. The clonotype was recovered from a man younger than 40 who received the YFV17D yellow fever vaccine. Sequencing was performed on PBMCs, taken on the day of the yellow fever booster vaccination. The CDR3 spells CAAGLAFHTGELFF. CDR3 coding DNA: TGTGCCGCGGGACTAGCGTTCCACACCGGGGAGCTGTTTTTT.